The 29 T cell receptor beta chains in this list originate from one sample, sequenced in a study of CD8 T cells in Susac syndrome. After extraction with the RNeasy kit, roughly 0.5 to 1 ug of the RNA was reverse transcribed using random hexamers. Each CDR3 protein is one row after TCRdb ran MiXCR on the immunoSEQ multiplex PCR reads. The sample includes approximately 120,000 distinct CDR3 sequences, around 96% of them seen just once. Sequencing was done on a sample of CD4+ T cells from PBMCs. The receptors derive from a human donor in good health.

In DNA, the CDR3 is TGTGCCAGCAGCTTAATAGGAACAGTCACTGAAGCTTTCTTT. This encodes CASSLIGTVTEAFF. The gene calls are TRBV7-2 and TRBJ1-1; D gene ambiguous. In germline, CDR1 is SGHTA, CDR2 FQGNSA. There are 14 residues in the CDR3. The V end lost 2 bases, the J end lost 4 bases, and 11 bases lay between the germline ends.

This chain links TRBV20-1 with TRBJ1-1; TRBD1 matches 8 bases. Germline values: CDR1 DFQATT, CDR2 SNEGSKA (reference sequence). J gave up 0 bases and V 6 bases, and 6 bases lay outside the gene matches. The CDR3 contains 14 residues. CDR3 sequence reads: CSASTGGLNTEAFF. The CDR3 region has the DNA TGCAGTGCGTCAACAGGGGGGCTGAACACTGAAGCTTTCTTT.

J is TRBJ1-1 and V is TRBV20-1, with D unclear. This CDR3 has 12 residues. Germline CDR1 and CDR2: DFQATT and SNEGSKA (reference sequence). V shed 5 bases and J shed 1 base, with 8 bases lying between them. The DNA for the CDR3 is TGCAGTGCTTTGAATAAGAACACTGAAGCTTTCTTT. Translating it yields CSALNKNTEAFF.

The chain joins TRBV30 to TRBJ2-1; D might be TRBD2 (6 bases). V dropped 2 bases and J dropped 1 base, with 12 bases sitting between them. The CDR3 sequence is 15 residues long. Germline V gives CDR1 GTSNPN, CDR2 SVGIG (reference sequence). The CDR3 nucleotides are TGTGCCTGGAGTCTTGGGGGAGGATCCTACAATGAGCAGTTCTTC. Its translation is CAWSLGGGSYNEQFF.

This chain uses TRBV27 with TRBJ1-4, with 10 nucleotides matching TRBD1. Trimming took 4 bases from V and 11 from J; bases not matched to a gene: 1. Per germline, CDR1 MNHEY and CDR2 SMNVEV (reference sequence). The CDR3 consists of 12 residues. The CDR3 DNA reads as TGTGCCAGCAGTTCGGGACAGGGGAAACTGTTTTTT. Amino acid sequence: CASSSGQGKLFF. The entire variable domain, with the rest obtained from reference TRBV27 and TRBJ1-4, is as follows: EAQVTQNPRYLITVTGKKLTVTCSQNMNHEYMSWYRQDPGLGLRQIYYSMNVEVTDKGDVPEGYKVSRKEKRNFPLILESPSPNQTSLYFCASSSGQGKLFFGSGTQLSVL.

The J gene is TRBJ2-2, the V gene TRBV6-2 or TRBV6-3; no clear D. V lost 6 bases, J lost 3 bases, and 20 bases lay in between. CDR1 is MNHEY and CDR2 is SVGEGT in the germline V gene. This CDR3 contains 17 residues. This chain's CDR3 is CASSWIAADQDTGELFF. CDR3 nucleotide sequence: TGTGCCAGCAGCTGGATTGCCGCTGACCAGGACACCGGGGAGCTGTTTTTT.

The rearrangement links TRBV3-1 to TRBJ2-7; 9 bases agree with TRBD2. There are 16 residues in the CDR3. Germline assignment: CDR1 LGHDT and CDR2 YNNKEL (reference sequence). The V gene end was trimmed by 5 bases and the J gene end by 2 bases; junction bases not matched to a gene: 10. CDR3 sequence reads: CASSTEASGAPYEQYF. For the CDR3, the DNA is TGTGCCAGCAGCACGGAGGCTAGCGGGGCCCCCTACGAGCAGTACTTC.

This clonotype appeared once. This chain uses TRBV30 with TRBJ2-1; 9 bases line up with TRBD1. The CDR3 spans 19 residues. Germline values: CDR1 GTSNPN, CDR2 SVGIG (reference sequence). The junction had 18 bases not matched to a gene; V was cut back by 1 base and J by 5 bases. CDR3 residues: CAWSGGLWTDRGTHNEQFF. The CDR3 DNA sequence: TGTGCCTGGAGTGGTGGGCTATGGACGGACAGGGGAACCCACAATGAGCAGTTCTTC. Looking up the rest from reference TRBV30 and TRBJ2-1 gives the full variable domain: SQTIHQWPATLVQPVGSPLSLECTVEGTSNPNLYWYRQAAGRGLQLLFYSVGIGQISSEVPQNLSASRPQDRQFILSSKKLLLSDSGFYLCAWSGGLWTDRGTHNEQFFGPGTRLTVL.

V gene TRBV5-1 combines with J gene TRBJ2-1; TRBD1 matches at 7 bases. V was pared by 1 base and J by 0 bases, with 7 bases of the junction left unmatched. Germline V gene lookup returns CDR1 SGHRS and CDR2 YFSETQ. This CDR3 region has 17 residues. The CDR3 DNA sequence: TGCGCCAGCAGCTTGTCCCCGGACAGGTACTCCTACAATGAGCAGTTCTTC. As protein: CASSLSPDRYSYNEQFF.

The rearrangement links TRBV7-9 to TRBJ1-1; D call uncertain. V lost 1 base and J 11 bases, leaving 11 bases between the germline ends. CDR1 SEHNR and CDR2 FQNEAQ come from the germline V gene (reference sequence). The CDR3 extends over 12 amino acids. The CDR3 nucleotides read TGTGCCAGCAGCTTAGGAGCCGGATGGGCTTTCTTT. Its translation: CASSLGAGWAFF.

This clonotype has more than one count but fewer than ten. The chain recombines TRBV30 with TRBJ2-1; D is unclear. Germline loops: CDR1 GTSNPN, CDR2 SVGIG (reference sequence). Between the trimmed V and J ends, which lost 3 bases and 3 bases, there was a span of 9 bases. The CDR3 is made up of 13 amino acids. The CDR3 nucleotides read TGTGCCTGGAGGCGGTCCGGCTACAATGAGCAGTTCTTC. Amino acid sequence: CAWRRSGYNEQFF.

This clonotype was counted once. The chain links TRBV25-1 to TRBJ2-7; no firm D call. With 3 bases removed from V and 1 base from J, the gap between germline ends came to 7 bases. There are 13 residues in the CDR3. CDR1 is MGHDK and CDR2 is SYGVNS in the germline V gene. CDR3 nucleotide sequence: TGTGCCAGCAGTGACAGATGGTCCTACGAGCAGTACTTC. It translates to CASSDRWSYEQYF.

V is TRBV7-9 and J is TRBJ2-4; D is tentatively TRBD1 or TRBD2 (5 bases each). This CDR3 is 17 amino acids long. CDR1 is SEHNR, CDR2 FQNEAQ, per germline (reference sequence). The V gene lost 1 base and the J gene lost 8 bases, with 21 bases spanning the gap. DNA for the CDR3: TGTGCCAGCAGCTTAGGCTTGGGACGGACCCCAAGGGACATTCAGTACTTC. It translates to CASSLGLGRTPRDIQYF.

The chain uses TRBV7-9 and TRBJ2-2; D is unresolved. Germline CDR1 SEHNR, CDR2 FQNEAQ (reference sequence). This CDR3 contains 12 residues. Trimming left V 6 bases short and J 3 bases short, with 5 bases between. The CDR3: CASSLDTGELFF. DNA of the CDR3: TGTGCCAGCAGTTTGGACACCGGGGAGCTGTTTTTT.

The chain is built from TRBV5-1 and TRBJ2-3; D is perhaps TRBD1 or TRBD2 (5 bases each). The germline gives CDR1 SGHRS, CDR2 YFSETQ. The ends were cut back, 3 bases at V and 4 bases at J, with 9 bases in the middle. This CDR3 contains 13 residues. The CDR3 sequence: CASSSQGADTQYF. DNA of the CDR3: TGCGCCAGCAGCTCGCAGGGAGCAGATACGCAGTATTTT.

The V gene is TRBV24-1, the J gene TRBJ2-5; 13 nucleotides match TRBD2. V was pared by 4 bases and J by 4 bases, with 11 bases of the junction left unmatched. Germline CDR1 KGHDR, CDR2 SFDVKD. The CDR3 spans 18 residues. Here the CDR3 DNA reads TGTGCCACCAGTGACGCTACCTCTGGGACTAGCGGGATAGAGACCCAGTACTTC. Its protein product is CATSDATSGTSGIETQYF.

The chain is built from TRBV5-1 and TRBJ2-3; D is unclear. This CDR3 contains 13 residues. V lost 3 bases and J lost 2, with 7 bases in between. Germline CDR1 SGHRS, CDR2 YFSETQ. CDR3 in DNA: TGCGCCAGCAGCTCCCGGGCCACAGATACGCAGTATTTT. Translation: CASSSRATDTQYF.

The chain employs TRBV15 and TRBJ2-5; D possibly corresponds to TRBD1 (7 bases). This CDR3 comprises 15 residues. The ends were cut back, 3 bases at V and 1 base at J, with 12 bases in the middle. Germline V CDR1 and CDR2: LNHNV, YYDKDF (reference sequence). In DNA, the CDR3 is TGTGCCACCAGCAGGAGACAGGGAGGCCAAGAGACCCAGTACTTC. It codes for CATSRRQGGQETQYF.

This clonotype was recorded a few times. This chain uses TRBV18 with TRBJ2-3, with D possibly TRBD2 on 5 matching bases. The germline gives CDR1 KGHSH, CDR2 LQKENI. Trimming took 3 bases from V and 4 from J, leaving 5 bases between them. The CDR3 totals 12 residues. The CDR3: CASSPSADTQYF. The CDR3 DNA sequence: TGTGCCAGCTCACCTAGCGCAGATACGCAGTATTTT.

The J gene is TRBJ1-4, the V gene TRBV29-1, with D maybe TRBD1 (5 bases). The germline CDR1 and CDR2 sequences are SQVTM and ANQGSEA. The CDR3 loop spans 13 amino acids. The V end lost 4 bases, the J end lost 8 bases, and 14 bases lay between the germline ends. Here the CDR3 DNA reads TGCAGCGTTGTGGGGCAGAACCTGGAAAAACTGTTTTTT. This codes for CSVVGQNLEKLFF. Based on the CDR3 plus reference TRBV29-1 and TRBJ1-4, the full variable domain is SAVISQKPSRDICQRGTSLTIQCQVDSQVTMMFWYRQQPGQSLTLIATANQGSEATYESGFVIDKFPISRPNLTFSTLTVSNMSPEDSSIYLCSVVGQNLEKLFFGSGTQLSVL.

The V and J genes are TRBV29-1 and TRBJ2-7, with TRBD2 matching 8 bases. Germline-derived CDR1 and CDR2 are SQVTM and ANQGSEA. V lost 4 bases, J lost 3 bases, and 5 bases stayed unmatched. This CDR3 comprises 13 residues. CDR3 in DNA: TGCAGCGTTGGACTAGCGTTGAACTACGAGCAGTACTTC. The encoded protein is CSVGLALNYEQYF.

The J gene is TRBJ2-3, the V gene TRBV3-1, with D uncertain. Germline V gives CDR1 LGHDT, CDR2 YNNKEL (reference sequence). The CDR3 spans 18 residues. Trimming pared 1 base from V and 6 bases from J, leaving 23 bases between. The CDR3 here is CASSQGSVVALPVDTQYF. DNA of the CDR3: TGTGCCAGCAGCCAAGGGAGTGTGGTAGCTCTCCCGGTTGATACGCAGTATTTT.

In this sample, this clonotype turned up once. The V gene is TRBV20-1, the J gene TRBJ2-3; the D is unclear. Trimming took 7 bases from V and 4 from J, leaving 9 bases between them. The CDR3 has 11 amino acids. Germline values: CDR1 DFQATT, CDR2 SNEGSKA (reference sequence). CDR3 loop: CSEGGPDTQYF. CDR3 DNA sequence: TGCAGTGAGGGTGGTCCAGATACGCAGTATTTT.

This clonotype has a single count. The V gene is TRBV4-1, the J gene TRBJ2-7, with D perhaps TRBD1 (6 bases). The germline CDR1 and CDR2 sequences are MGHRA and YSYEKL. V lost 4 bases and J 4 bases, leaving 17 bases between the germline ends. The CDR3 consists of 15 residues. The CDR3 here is CASSRGQDRGYEQYF. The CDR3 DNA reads TGCGCCAGCAGCCGGGGGCAGGACCGCGGATACGAGCAGTACTTC.

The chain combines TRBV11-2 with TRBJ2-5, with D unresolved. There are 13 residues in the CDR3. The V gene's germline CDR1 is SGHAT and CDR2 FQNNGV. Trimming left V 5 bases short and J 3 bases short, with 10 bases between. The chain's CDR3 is CASSGVGEETQYF. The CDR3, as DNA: TGTGCCAGCAGCGGGGTTGGAGAAGAGACCCAGTACTTC.

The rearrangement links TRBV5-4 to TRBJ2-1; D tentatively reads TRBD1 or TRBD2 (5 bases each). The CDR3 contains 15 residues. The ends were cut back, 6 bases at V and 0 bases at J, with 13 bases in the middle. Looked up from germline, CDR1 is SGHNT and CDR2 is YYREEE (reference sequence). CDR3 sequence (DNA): TGTGCCAGCAACAGAGAGGGGCGCTCCTACAATGAGCAGTTCTTC. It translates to CASNREGRSYNEQFF. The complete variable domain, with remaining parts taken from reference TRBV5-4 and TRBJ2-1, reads ETGVTQSPTHLIKTRGQQVTLRCSSQSGHNTVSWYQQALGQGPQFIFQYYREEENGRGNFPPRFSGLQFPNYSSELNVNALELDDSALYLCASNREGRSYNEQFFGPGTRLTVL.

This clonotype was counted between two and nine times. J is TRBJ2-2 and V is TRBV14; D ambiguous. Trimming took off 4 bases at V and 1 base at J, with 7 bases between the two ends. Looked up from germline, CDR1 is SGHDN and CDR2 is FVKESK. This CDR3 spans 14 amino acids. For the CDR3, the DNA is TGTGCCAGCAGCCCCTCACGGAACACCGGGGAGCTGTTTTTT. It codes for CASSPSRNTGELFF.

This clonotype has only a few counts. The CDR3: CASSLPGRYGYTF. The DNA of the CDR3 is TGTGCCAGCAGTTTACCAGGGCGGTATGGCTACACCTTC. The rearrangement joins TRBV12-3 or TRBV12-4 to TRBJ1-2; D may be TRBD1 (5 bases). The CDR3 extends over 13 amino acids. Trimming took 2 bases from V and 5 from J, leaving 9 bases between them.

The DNA of the CDR3 is TGTGCCAGCAGTTTAAGCCTAGCGCGAGCCGGGGAGCTGTTTTTT. This gives the protein CASSLSLARAGELFF. The chain uses TRBV27 and TRBJ2-2; D may be TRBD2 (6 bases). Trimming left V 2 bases short and J 6 bases short, with 13 bases between. CDR3 size: 15 residues. Germline CDR1 reads MNHEY; CDR2 reads SMNVEV (reference sequence).